This entry lists 8 T cell receptor beta chains sequenced from one sample in a study of patients with pleural tuberculosis. TCRdb processed the reads anew with MiXCR; each CDR3 protein has one entry. The table lists 45,000 to 55,000 distinct CDR3 sequences, less than 9.5% of them singletons, with 15% to 20% in the top ten. The receptors derive from a human donor with pleural tuberculosis.

There are many counts of this clonotype. The J gene is TRBJ2-1, the V gene TRBV7-6, with TRBD2 matching over 9 bases. CDR1 is SGHVS and CDR2 is FNYEAQ in the germline V gene. With 1 base clipped from V and 1 base from J, the junction kept 2 bases outside the gene matches. This CDR3 comprises 16 residues. The CDR3 sequence is CASSLESGRSYNEQFF. As DNA, the CDR3 is TGTGCCAGCAGCTTAGAGAGCGGGAGGTCCTACAATGAGCAGTTCTTC.

There are many counts of this clonotype. The V gene is TRBV2, the J gene TRBJ2-5; D gene ambiguous. The CDR3 is 13 residues long. Germline V lookup: CDR1 SNHLY, CDR2 FYNNEI. V lost 4 bases, J lost 3 bases, and 9 bases lay in between. The DNA for the CDR3 is TGTGCCAGCAGTGGACAAACTAAAGAGACCCAGTACTTC. It encodes CASSGQTKETQYF.

This clonotype was counted ten times or more. The CDR3 DNA reads as TGTGCCAGCAGCGTTTCTGTTGGGGATACGCAGTATTTT. Its protein is CASSVSVGDTQYF. The V gene is TRBV11-2, the J gene TRBJ2-3, with unresolved D. The CDR3 is 13 residues long. CDR1 and CDR2 from the germline V gene are SGHAT and FQNNGV. V was shortened by 5 bases and J by 6 bases, with 12 bases between the two germline ends.

This clonotype was counted at least ten times. This chain uses TRBV6-1 with TRBJ2-5; no definite D call. V dropped 8 bases and J dropped 5 bases, with 9 bases sitting between them. This CDR3 region has 11 residues. In germline, CDR1 is MNHNS, CDR2 SASEGT. The CDR3 protein is CASELGETQYF. The CDR3 DNA is TGTGCCAGCGAGCTAGGCGAGACCCAGTACTTC.

This clonotype was observed at least ten times. The chain joins TRBV20-1 to TRBJ2-1; D might be TRBD1 (6 bases). Germline CDR1 reads DFQATT; CDR2 reads SNEGSKA (reference sequence). V lost 6 bases to trimming and J lost 15 bases, with 18 bases between them. The CDR3 contains 11 residues. This CDR3 reads CSAPGTFAPFF. The CDR3 DNA reads TGCAGTGCACCCGGGACATTCGCTCCGTTCTTC.

Only a few counts were recorded for this clonotype. The chain joins TRBV19 to TRBJ2-2, with TRBD1 matching 10 bases. The germline CDR1 and CDR2 sequences are LNHDA and SQIVND (reference sequence). CDR3 length equals 15 residues. The V segment lost 6 bases and the J segment 3 bases; nucleotides outside the gene matches: 4. The DNA of the CDR3 is TGTGCCAGTAGACCCGGGACAGGGGACACCGGGGAGCTGTTTTTT. Amino acids: CASRPGTGDTGELFF.

Many counts were recorded for this clonotype. The V and J genes are TRBV7-3 and TRBJ2-3, with D maybe TRBD2 (6 bases). CDR3 length: 15 amino acids. In germline, CDR1 is SGHTA, CDR2 FQGTGA. Between the trimmed V and J ends, which lost 1 base and 3 bases, there was a span of 11 bases. CDR3 nucleotide sequence: TGTGCCAGCAGCTTAAACCCCGGGAGAACAGATACGCAGTATTTT. Encoded protein: CASSLNPGRTDTQYF.

This clonotype was recorded many times. The chain employs TRBV6-9 and TRBJ2-2; TRBD1 matches 7 bases. The length of the CDR3 is 17 residues. Germline CDR1 reads MNHGY; CDR2 reads SVAAGI. V shed 0 bases and J 0 bases; nucleotides not matched to a gene: 4. The CDR3 is CASSYSAGTANTGELFF. CDR3 in DNA: TGTGCCAGCAGTTATTCCGCCGGGACAGCGAACACCGGGGAGCTGTTTTTT.